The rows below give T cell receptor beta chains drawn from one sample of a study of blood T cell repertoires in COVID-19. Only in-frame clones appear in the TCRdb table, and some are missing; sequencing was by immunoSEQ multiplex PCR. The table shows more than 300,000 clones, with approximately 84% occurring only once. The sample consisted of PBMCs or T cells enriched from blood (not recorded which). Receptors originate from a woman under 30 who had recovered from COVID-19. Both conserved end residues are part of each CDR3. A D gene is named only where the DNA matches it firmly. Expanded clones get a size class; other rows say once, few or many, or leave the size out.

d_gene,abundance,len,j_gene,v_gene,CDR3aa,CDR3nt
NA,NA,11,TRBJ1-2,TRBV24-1,CATSGPYGYTF,TGTGCCACCAGTGGGCCCTATGGCTACACCTTC
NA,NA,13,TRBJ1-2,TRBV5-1,CASSPEYRAGYTF,TGCGCCAGCAGCCCCGAGTACAGGGCTGGCTACACCTTC
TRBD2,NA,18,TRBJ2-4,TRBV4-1,CASSQGTSGLRTKNIQYF,TGCGCCAGCAGCCAAGGGACTAGCGGACTCCGAACCAAAAACATTCAGTACTTC
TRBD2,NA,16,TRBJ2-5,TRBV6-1,CASSEGLAGGGETQYF,TGTGCCAGCAGTGAGGGACTAGCGGGAGGTGGAGAGACCCAGTACTTC
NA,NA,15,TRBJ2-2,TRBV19,CASSLQASNTGELFF,TGTGCCAGTAGTCTTCAGGCTTCGAACACCGGGGAGCTGTTTTTT
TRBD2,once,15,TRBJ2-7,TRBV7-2,CASSFLSGGLYEQYF,TGTGCCAGCAGCTTCCTTAGCGGGGGGCTGTACGAGCAGTACTTC
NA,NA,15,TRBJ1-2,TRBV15,CATSRDRGSAAGYTF,TGTGCCACCAGCAGAGATCGGGGGTCCGCGGCTGGCTACACCTTC
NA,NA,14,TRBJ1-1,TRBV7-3,CASTSGHLNTEAFF,TGTGCCAGCACCTCGGGACACCTGAACACTGAAGCTTTCTTT
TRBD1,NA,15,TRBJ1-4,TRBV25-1,CASSDTGGTNEKLFF,TGTGCCAGCAGTGATACAGGGGGCACTAATGAAAAACTGTTTTTT
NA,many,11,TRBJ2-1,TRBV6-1,CASSDRGEQFF,TGTGCCAGCAGTGATCGGGGGGAGCAGTTCTTC
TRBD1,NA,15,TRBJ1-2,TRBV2,CASSEFGQGSYGYTF,TGTGCCAGCAGTGAATTTGGACAGGGCTCCTATGGCTACACCTTC
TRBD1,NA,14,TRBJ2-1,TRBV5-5,CASSFAGGSNEQFF,TGTGCCAGCAGCTTCGCAGGGGGATCCAATGAGCAGTTCTTC
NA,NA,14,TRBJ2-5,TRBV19,CASSIQPEGETQYF,TGTGCCAGTAGTATACAGCCTGAGGGAGAGACCCAGTACTTC
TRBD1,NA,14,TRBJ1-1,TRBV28,CASSTGQDLTEAFF,TGTGCCAGCAGTACAGGACAGGATCTTACTGAAGCTTTCTTT
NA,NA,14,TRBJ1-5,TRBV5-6,CASSFGEGNQPQHF,TGTGCCAGCAGCTTTGGGGAGGGCAATCAGCCCCAGCATTTT
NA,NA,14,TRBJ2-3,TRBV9,CASSVSGNTDTQYF,TGTGCCAGCAGCGTGTCGGGGAACACAGATACGCAGTATTTT
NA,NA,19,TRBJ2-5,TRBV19,CASSIAAGPRFLNQETQYF,TGTGCCAGTAGTATAGCGGCGGGGCCGAGGTTTTTGAACCAAGAGACCCAGTACTTC
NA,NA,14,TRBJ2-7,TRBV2,CASTTQGSAYEQCF,TGTGCCAGCACAACACAGGGATCAGCCTACGAGCAGTGCTTC
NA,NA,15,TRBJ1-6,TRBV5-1,CASSFSGSYNSPLHF,TGCGCCAGCAGCTTTTCCGGCTCCTATAATTCACCCCTCCACTTT
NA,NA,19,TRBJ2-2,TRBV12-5,CASGLRESWEGANTGELFF,TGTGCTAGTGGTTTGAGGGAGTCATGGGAAGGAGCGAACACCGGGGAGCTGTTTTTT
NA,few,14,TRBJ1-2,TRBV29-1,CSVVETGGPYGYTF,TGCAGCGTTGTAGAGACGGGGGGTCCCTATGGCTACACCTTC